The T cell receptor (beta chain) described here comes from a study of T cells in Graves' hyperthyroidism and ophthalmopathy. Amplified TCR beta CDR3 regions came from RNA transcripts. Primed by the HTBI set, a first-round RT-PCR was run on the TCR CDR3. TCRdb called the multiplex PCR reads again in MiXCR, with one record for every CDR3 protein. This table has 500,000 or so distinct CDR3 sequences, around 15% appearing once. Diagnostic decisions used clinical symptoms, serum thyroxine and TRAb, thyroid ultrasound and orbital computed tomography. Germline values: CDR1 SGHTA, CDR2 FQGTGA. Trimming removed 5 bases at V and 6 bases at J, with 20 bases between. This CDR3 is built from 16 residues. This clonotype was detected ten times or more.

The receptor's source is a woman in her twenties or thirties with Graves' ophthalmopathy. The rearrangement uses TRBV7-3 and TRBJ2-1; D may correspond to TRBD1 or TRBD2 (6 bases each). Sequenced sample: blood. The CDR3 is CASSPTGGGGGNEQFF. For the CDR3, the DNA is TGTGCCAGCAGCCCCACGGGCGGAGGAGGGGGCAATGAGCAGTTCTTC. Together with reference TRBV7-3 and TRBJ2-1, the CDR3 gives the full variable domain: GAGVSQTPSNKVTEKGKYVELRCDPISGHTALYWYRQSLGQGPEFLIYFQGTGAADDSGLPNDRFFAVRPEGSVSTLKIQRTERGDSAVYLCASSPTGGGGGNEQFFGPGTRLTVL.